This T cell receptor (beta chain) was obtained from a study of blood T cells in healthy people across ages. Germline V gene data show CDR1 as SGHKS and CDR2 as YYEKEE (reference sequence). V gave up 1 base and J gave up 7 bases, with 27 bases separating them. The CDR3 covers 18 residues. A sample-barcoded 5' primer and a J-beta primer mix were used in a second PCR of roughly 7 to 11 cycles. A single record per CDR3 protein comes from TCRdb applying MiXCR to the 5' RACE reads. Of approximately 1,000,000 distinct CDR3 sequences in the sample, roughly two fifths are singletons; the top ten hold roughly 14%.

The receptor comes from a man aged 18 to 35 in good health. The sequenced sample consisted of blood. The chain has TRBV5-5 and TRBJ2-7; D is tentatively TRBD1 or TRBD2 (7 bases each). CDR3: CASSLKGASGPAYNEQYF. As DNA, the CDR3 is TGTGCCAGCAGCTTGAAGGGGGCTAGCGGACCCGCCTACAATGAGCAGTACTTC.